Presented here are 5 T cell receptor beta chains from one specimen sequenced in a study of blood T cell repertoires in COVID-19. Produced via immunoSEQ multiplex PCR; TCRdb's table is partial and in-frame only. The table includes around 150,000 clones, just under 85% detected once. Sequencing input: peripheral blood. The source of these receptors is a woman older than 75 with acute or convalescent COVID-19.

The chain couples TRBV7-2 to TRBJ2-1; D perhaps matches TRBD2 (6 bases). The V end was cut by 3 bases, the J end by 9 bases, with 18 bases between. The CDR3 is made up of 15 amino acids. CDR1 is SGHTA and CDR2 is FQGNSA in the germline V gene. This chain's CDR3 is CASSFGGRFGVEQFF. The DNA for the CDR3 is TGTGCCAGCAGCTTCGGTGGGAGGTTCGGAGTTGAGCAGTTCTTC.

The CDR3, as DNA: TGTGCCATCAGTCAGACTTTACAAGGGAGGGGGACCCAGTACTTC. Amino acid sequence: CAISQTLQGRGTQYF. The V and J genes are TRBV10-3 and TRBJ2-5, with TRBD2 identical over 7 bases. The V gene end was trimmed by 5 bases and the J gene end by 7 bases; junction bases not matched to a gene: 13. The CDR3 has 15 amino acids. The germline CDR1 and CDR2 sequences are ENHRY and SYGVKD.

The rearrangement joins TRBV5-8 to TRBJ2-5, with 13 bases fitting TRBD2. The V and J ends lost 5 bases and 4 bases, in that order; junction bases with no gene match: 11. The CDR3 length is 17 residues. Looked up from germline, CDR1 is SGHTS and CDR2 is YDEGEE. The CDR3 nucleotides are TGTGCCAGCAGATCAAGGACTAGCGGGAGCGTGTTAGAGACCCAGTACTTC. This translates into CASRSRTSGSVLETQYF.

The chain joins TRBV3-1 (or the pseudogene TRBV3-2) to TRBJ1-2; D not resolved. The CDR3 has 12 residues. In germline, CDR1 is LGHDT, CDR2 YNNKEL (reference sequence). V lost 4 bases, J lost 4 bases, and 7 bases lay in between. CDR3 coding DNA: TGTGCCAGCAGCCGACGGAGCTATGGCTACACCTTC. This encodes CASSRRSYGYTF.

This sequence joins TRBV2 and TRBJ2-3; 10 positions match TRBD2. Germline V CDR1 and CDR2: SNHLY, FYNNEI. V was clipped by 5 bases and J by 4 bases; unmatched bases: 6. This CDR3 region has 15 residues. The CDR3 region is CASSLIGLAADTQYF. CDR3 nucleotides: TGTGCCAGCAGTCTTATTGGACTAGCGGCAGATACGCAGTATTTT. The whole variable domain, filled in from reference TRBV2 and TRBJ2-3, reads EPEVTQTPSHQVTQMGQEVILRCVPISNHLYFYWYRQILGQKVEFLVSFYNNEISEKSEIFDDQFSVERPDGSNFTLKIRSTKLEDSAMYFCASSLIGLAADTQYFGPGTRLTVL.